This is a list of T cell receptor beta chains from one sample in a study of blood T cell repertoires in COVID-19. Some clones are missing from TCRdb's copy, which holds only in-frame ones; the method was immunoSEQ multiplex PCR. The table records approximately 76,000 clones, roughly 89% of them present only once. Sequencing input: peripheral blood. The origin of the receptors is a man aged 25 to 45 with acute or convalescent COVID-19. The CDR3 runs from the conserved cysteine through the conserved F or W. The D gene is left open where the match is weak. Clone size is shown for a subset of rows, as once, few, many or a class of expanded clone.

d_call clone_size j_call v_call cdr3_aa cdr3_nt
TRBD2 NA TRBJ2-3 TRBV4-1 CASSPLLASGRAGAKHTDTQYF TGCGCCAGCAGCCCCCTCTTGGCTAGCGGGAGAGCCGGGGCAAAACACACAGATACGCAGTATTTT
TRBD1 NA TRBJ2-7 TRBV5-4 CASSLPGQSYEQYF TGTGCCAGCAGCTTGCCGGGACAGTCCTACGAGCAGTACTTC
TRBD2 NA TRBJ2-2 TRBV7-3 CASSLASGSTAGELFF TGTGCCAGCAGCTTAGCTAGCGGGAGTACGGCCGGGGAGCTGTTTTTT
NA once TRBJ2-7 TRBV7-9 CASSLAFGAHSYEQYF TGTGCCAGCAGCTTAGCTTTTGGAGCGCACTCCTACGAGCAGTACTTC
TRBD2 NA TRBJ2-1 TRBV10-1 CASRTSGRKNEQFF TGCGCCAGCAGGACTAGCGGGAGGAAAAATGAGCAGTTCTTC
NA NA TRBJ1-3 TRBV6-4 CASPGTRGTGNTIYF TGTGCCTCCCCGGGGACTCGTGGGACTGGAAACACCATATATTTT
TRBD2 NA TRBJ2-1 TRBV7-2 CASSWTSGRRDEQFF TGTGCCAGCAGCTGGACTAGCGGGAGGAGAGATGAGCAGTTCTTC
TRBD1 NA TRBJ2-2 TRBV28 CASSYVLGTGDTGELFF TGTGCCAGCAGCTACGTCCTAGGGACAGGGGACACCGGGGAGCTGTTTTTT
TRBD2 NA TRBJ2-3 TRBV5-4 CASSPAGVADTQYF TGTGCCAGCAGCCCAGCGGGAGTGGCAGATACGCAGTATTTT
TRBD1 once TRBJ1-4 TRBV7-2 CASSLAGQGKTELFF TGTGCCAGCAGCTTGGCCGGACAGGGAAAGACAGAACTGTTTTTT
TRBD1 once TRBJ2-6 TRBV7-3 CASSMDRAAGANVLTF TGTGCCAGCAGCATGGACAGGGCGGCTGGGGCCAACGTCCTGACTTTC
TRBD1 NA TRBJ2-7 TRBV9 CASSATGDPSYEQYF TGTGCCAGCAGCGCTACAGGGGACCCCTCCTACGAGCAGTACTTC
TRBD2 once TRBJ2-2 TRBV19 CASSRLAGANTGELFF TGTGCCAGTAGCCGCCTAGCGGGGGCGAACACCGGGGAGCTGTTTTTT
NA NA TRBJ2-1 TRBV12-3/TRBV12-4 CASSFRLLGLFF TGTGCCAGCAGTTTTAGGCTCCTCGGACTTTTCTTC
TRBD2 NA TRBJ2-5 TRBV3-1/TRBV3-2 CASSQVRSGRVVRETQYF TGTGCCAGCAGCCAAGTAAGGAGCGGGAGGGTAGTGCGAGAGACCCAGTACTTC
NA many TRBJ1-2 TRBV30 CAWSLGNYGYTF TGTGCCTGGAGCCTCGGTAACTATGGCTACACCTTC
NA NA TRBJ2-7 TRBV9 CASSAGGESDTYEQYF TGTGCCAGCAGCGCTGGAGGTGAGAGTGACACCTACGAGCAGTACTTC
NA NA TRBJ1-5 TRBV11-2 CASSLGRYQPQHF TGTGCCAGCAGCTTAGGCAGGTATCAGCCCCAGCATTTT
NA NA TRBJ2-7 TRBV5-1 CASRPVGGEQYF TGCGCCAGCAGACCGGTAGGGGGCGAGCAGTACTTC
TRBD1 NA TRBJ2-5 TRBV15 CATSRGDSDETQYF TGTGCCACCAGCAGAGGGGACAGTGATGAGACCCAGTACTTC
NA NA TRBJ2-3 TRBV5-1 CASSFRGPADTQYF TGCGCCAGCAGCTTCAGGGGCCCCGCAGATACGCAGTATTTT
NA once TRBJ2-5 TRBV6-6 CASSYPLAGTEETQYF TGTGCCAGCAGTTACCCCCTGGCAGGTACTGAAGAGACCCAGTACTTC
TRBD1 NA TRBJ2-7 TRBV18 CASSLGQSYEQYF TGTGCCAGCTCCCTGGGACAGTCCTACGAGCAGTACTTC
TRBD1 NA TRBJ1-2 TRBV6-6 CASSTPGQGASGYTF TGTGCCAGCAGTACCCCGGGACAGGGGGCGTCGGGCTACACCTTC
NA NA TRBJ1-1 TRBV18 CASSPRTGTEAFF TGTGCCAGCTCACCCCGTACAGGGACTGAAGCTTTCTTT
NA NA TRBJ1-5 TRBV7-2 CASSHSNQPQHF TGTGCCAGCAGCCATAGCAATCAGCCCCAGCATTTT
NA NA TRBJ2-7 TRBV5-6 CASSLAGANEQYF TGTGCCAGCAGCTTGGCAGGGGCCAACGAGCAGTACTTC
TRBD1 NA TRBJ1-4 TRBV16 CASSPRQGFLEKLFF TGTGCCAGCAGCCCCCGACAGGGATTTCTTGAAAAACTGTTTTTT
NA NA TRBJ1-6 TRBV7-2 CASSFGTGRDNSPLHF TGTGCCAGCAGCTTTGGAACCGGGAGGGATAATTCACCCCTCCACTTT
TRBD1 NA TRBJ1-3 TRBV12-3/TRBV12-4 CASLTTGWNTIYF TGTGCCAGCCTCACGACAGGGTGGAACACCATATATTTT
TRBD2 NA TRBJ2-5 TRBV7-2 CASSAEGLALETQYF TGTGCCAGCAGCGCCGAGGGACTAGCGTTGGAGACCCAGTACTTC
NA NA TRBJ2-5 TRBV5-1 CASSFTAKETQYF TGCGCCAGCAGCTTCACAGCCAAAGAGACCCAGTACTTC
NA NA TRBJ1-1 TRBV18 CASSPHGGQENTEAFF TGTGCCAGCTCACCACACGGTGGACAAGAGAACACTGAAGCTTTCTTT
NA NA TRBJ2-2 TRBV28 CASSLLAQNTGELFF TGTGCCAGCAGTTTGCTAGCGCAAAACACCGGGGAGCTGTTTTTT
NA NA TRBJ1-6 TRBV7-9 CASSLGQRNSPLHF TGTGCCAGCAGCCTCGGACAGAGAAATTCACCCCTCCACTTT
NA NA TRBJ1-1 TRBV19 CASRNRAPKNTEAFF TGTGCCAGCCGAAACAGGGCCCCAAAGAACACTGAAGCTTTCTTT
TRBD2 NA TRBJ2-1 TRBV29-1 CSAGRGTLNEQFF TGCAGCGCCGGGAGGGGGACCTTGAATGAGCAGTTCTTC
TRBD2 NA TRBJ2-1 TRBV28 CASTYGTSGRGGEQFF TGTGCCAGCACCTACGGCACTAGCGGGAGAGGCGGTGAGCAGTTCTTC
NA NA TRBJ1-4 TRBV7-6 CASSSTGSTNEKLFF TGTGCCAGCAGCTCCACAGGGTCAACTAATGAAAAACTGTTTTTT
NA NA TRBJ1-1 TRBV7-6 CASSFRPGQPNTEAFF TGTGCCAGCAGCTTCCGACCGGGACAACCGAACACTGAAGCTTTCTTT
NA NA TRBJ1-1 TRBV5-4 CASSLGGGARNTEAFF TGTGCCAGCAGCTTGGGCGGGGGGGCGCGGAACACTGAAGCTTTCTTT
TRBD1 NA TRBJ1-4 TRBV10-2 CASRDPGQGAKLFF TGCGCCAGCAGGGACCCGGGACAGGGTGCAAAACTGTTTTTT
NA NA TRBJ2-5 TRBV5-5 CASSRTGDSGLMSQYF TGTGCCAGCAGCAGAACAGGGGACTCCGGGTTGATGAGCCAGTACTTC
TRBD1 NA TRBJ1-1 TRBV2 CASSPTPQGTYTEAFF TGTGCCAGCAGCCCCACCCCACAGGGGACATACACTGAAGCTTTCTTT
NA NA TRBJ1-1 TRBV15 CATSRRLDSYLPEAFF TGTGCCACCAGCAGGAGATTGGACAGCTACCTACCTGAAGCTTTCTTT
TRBD1 NA TRBJ1-2 TRBV10-3 CAIRGQGAGGGYTF TGTGCCATCAGGGGACAGGGGGCTGGCGGTGGCTACACCTTC
TRBD1 NA TRBJ2-5 TRBV30 CACSTGGETQYF TGTGCCTGCTCGACAGGGGGAGAGACCCAGTACTTC
TRBD2 medium-sized TRBJ2-3 TRBV11-2 CASSLVSGSSTDTQYF TGTGCCAGCAGCCTGGTAAGCGGGAGTTCGACAGATACGCAGTATTTT
TRBD2 NA TRBJ2-7 TRBV28 CASSARALAGAYEQYF TGTGCCAGCAGCGCGCGGGCTCTAGCGGGAGCTTACGAGCAGTACTTC
NA NA TRBJ2-7 TRBV28 CSTVGDYEQYF TGTTCGACAGTTGGGGACTACGAGCAGTACTTC
TRBD2 once TRBJ2-3 TRBV13 CASSSSTSGSTDTQYF TGTGCCAGCAGCTCATCAACTAGCGGGAGCACAGATACGCAGTATTTT
NA NA TRBJ2-1 TRBV5-6 CASSLFGVAPYNEQFF TGTGCCAGCAGCTTATTTGGAGTAGCCCCGTACAATGAGCAGTTCTTC
TRBD1 few TRBJ1-5 TRBV30 CAWSVQGLGNQPQHF TGTGCCTGGAGTGTACAGGGGCTGGGTAATCAGCCCCAGCATTTT
TRBD2 NA TRBJ2-7 TRBV27 CASRGLADKGSYEQYF TGTGCCAGCAGGGGACTAGCGGATAAAGGATCCTACGAGCAGTACTTC
TRBD1 NA TRBJ2-7 TRBV18 CASSPRGPNRGHYEQYF TGTGCCAGCTCACCACGTGGCCCAAACAGGGGGCACTACGAGCAGTACTTC
TRBD1 NA TRBJ2-2 TRBV11-3 CASSSHRGTGELFF TGTGCCAGCAGCTCTCACAGGGGGACCGGGGAGCTGTTTTTT
TRBD2 NA TRBJ2-7 TRBV6-2/TRBV6-3 CASSPQGGRVGYEQYF TGTGCCAGCAGCCCTCAGGGCGGGAGGGTTGGTTACGAGCAGTACTTC
TRBD1 NA TRBJ1-2 TRBV28 CASSSQGTNYGYTF TGTGCCAGCAGTTCACAGGGGACTAACTATGGCTACACCTTC
TRBD1 NA TRBJ1-4 TRBV5-1 CASSLGQGWTNEKLFF TGCGCCAGCAGCTTGGGACAGGGATGGACTAATGAAAAACTGTTTTTT
NA NA TRBJ1-2 TRBV4-3 CASSQDQGSQGRHGYTF TGCGCCAGCAGCCAAGATCAGGGGAGCCAGGGGCGGCATGGCTACACCTTC